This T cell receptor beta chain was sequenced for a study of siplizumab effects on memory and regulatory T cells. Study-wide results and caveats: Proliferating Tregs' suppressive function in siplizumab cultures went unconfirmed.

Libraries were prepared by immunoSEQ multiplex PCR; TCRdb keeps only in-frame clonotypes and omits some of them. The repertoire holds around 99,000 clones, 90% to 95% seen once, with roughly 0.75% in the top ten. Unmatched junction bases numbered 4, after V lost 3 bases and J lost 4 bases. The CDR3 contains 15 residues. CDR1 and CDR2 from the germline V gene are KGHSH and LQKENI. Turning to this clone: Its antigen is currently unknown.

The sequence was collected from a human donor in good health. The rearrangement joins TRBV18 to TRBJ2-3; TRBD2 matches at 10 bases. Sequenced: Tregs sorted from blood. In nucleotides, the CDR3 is TGTGCCAGCTCACCTGCTAGCGGGAGTTCAGATACGCAGTATTTT. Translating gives CASSPASGSSDTQYF.